This TCR beta chain was identified during a study of blood T cell repertoires in COVID-19. At the level of the study: Spain, Italy and the United States supplied samples that represented acute and convalescent COVID-19. PBMCs, B-cell-depleted T cells, or T cells provided the cDNA or gDNA that made up the material.

There are 16 residues in the CDR3. V dropped 0 bases and J dropped 5; count of bases not matched to a gene: 4. Germline-derived CDR1 and CDR2 are LGHDT and YNNKEL (reference sequence). In the authors' workflow: Reference gene primer amplification in the assay estimated nucleated cell counts. Libraries were prepared by immunoSEQ multiplex PCR; TCRdb keeps only in-frame clonotypes and omits some of them. D and trimming come from the DNA, and the V and J calls and clone size come from that table. Of about 97,000 clones in the sample, around four fifths were seen once. Sequenced: peripheral blood. The source of this sequence is a man aged 35-49 years with active or convalescent COVID-19. The chain has TRBV3-1 (or the pseudogene TRBV3-2) and TRBJ2-2, with TRBD1 identical over 9 bases. CDR3 region: CASSQEGTGRTGELFF. The CDR3, as DNA: TGTGCCAGCAGCCAAGAGGGGACAGGGCGAACCGGGGAGCTGTTTTTT.